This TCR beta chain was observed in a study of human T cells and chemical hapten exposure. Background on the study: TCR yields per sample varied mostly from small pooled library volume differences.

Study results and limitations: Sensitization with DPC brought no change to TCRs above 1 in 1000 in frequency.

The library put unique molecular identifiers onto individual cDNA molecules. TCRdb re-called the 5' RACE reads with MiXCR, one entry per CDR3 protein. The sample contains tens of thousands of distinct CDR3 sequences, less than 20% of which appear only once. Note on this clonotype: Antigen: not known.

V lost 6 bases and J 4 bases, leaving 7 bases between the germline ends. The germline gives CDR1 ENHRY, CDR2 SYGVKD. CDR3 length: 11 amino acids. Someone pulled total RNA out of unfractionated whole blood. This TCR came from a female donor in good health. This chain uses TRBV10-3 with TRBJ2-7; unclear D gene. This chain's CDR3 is CAISSKYEQYF. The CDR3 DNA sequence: TGTGCCATCAGCTCCAAGTACGAGCAGTACTTC.